This T cell receptor (beta chain) was recorded in a study of vaccination effects on CD4 cells after COVID-19. Study-wide background: Expansion with viral peptide pools was applied to antigen-specific CD4+ T cells by the ViraFEST assay prior to sequencing.

Investigators separated out CD4+ T cells once 9 to 11 days of culture had passed. Previously uninfected by SARS-CoV-2, the vaccine recipients also showed negative nucleocapsid antibodies. V shed 1 base and J shed 1 base, with 7 bases lying between them. Germline V lookup: CDR1 LGHNA, CDR2 YSLEER. This CDR3 is built from 14 residues. Produced via immunoSEQ multiplex PCR; TCRdb's table is partial and in-frame only. The data contain approximately 37,000 clones, around 74% of them singletons. Remarks on this clone: Its antigen remains unknown.

The V gene is TRBV4-3, the J gene TRBJ1-1, with D unclear. The sequence derives from a human donor who received a COVID-19 vaccine. The sequences come from CD4+ T cells from PBMCs cultured without peptide, collected before COVID-19 vaccination. For the CDR3, the DNA is TGCGCCAGCAGCCAAGGCCCAGGGAACACTGAAGCTTTCTTT. It codes for CASSQGPGNTEAFF.